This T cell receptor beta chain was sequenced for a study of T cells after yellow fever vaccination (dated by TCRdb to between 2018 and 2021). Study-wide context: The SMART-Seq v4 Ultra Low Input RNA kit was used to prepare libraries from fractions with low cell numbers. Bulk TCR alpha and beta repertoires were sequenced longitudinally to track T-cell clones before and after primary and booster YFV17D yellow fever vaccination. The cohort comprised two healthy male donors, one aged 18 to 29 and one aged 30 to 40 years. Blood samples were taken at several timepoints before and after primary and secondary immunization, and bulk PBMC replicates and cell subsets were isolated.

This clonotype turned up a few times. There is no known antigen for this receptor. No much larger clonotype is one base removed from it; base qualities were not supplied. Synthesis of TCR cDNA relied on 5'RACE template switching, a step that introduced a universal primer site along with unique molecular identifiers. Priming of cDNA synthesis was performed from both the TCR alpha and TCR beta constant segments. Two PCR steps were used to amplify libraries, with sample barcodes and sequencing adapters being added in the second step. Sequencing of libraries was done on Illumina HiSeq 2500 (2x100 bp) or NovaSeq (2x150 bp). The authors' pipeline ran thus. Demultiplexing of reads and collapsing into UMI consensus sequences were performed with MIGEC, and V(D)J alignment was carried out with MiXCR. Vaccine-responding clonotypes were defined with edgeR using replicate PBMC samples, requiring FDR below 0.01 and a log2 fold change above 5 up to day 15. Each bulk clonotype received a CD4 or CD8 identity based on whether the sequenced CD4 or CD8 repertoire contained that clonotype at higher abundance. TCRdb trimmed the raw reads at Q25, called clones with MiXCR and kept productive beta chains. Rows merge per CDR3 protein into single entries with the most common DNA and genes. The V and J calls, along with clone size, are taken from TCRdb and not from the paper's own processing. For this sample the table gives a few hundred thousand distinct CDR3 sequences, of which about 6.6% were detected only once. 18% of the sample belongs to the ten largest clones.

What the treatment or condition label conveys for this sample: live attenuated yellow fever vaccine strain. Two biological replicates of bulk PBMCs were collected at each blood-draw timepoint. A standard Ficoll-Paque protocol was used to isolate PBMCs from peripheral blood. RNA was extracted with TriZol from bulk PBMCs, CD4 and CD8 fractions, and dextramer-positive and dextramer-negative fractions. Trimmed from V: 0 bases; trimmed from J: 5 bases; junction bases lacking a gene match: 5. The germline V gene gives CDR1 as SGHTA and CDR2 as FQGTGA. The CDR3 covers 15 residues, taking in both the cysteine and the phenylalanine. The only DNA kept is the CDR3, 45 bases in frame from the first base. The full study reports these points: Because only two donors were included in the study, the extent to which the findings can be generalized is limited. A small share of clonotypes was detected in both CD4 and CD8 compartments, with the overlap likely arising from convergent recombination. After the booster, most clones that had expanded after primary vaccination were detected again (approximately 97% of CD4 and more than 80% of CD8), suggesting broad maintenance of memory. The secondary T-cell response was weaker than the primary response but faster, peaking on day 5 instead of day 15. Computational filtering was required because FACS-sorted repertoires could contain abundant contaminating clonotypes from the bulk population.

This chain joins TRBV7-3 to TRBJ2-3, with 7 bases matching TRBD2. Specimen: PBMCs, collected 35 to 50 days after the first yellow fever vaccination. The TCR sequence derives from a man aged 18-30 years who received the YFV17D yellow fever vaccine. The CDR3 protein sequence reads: CASSLTWGGRDTQYF. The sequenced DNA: TGTGCCAGCAGCTTAACGTGGGGGGGGAGAGATACGCAGTATTTT.